The 29 T cell receptor beta chains below were found in one sample sequenced in a study of cytomegalovirus exposure and HLA in healthy donors (dated by TCRdb to 2016 to 2017). The library was prepared using the immunoSEQ multiplex PCR assay. The multiplex PCR relied on a mix of 60 forward primers for TCR Vbeta segments and 13 reverse primers for TCR Jbeta segments. This immuneACCESS table, as held by TCRdb, lists in-frame sequences with V and J called but not all clones. Of the missing ones, under half trace to an unresolved V gene in checked studies; the others have no known cause. Across this sample there are around 150,000 clones, with roughly three fifths seen only once. The top ten clonotypes cover about 1.8% of the sample. Sequenced material: PBMCs. Receptors were obtained from a male donor in good health and CMV-seronegative.

The V call is TRBV9, the J call TRBJ2-2; TRBD1 matches 10 bases. With 4 bases clipped from V and 13 bases from J, the junction kept 13 bases outside the gene matches. Germline V gene data show CDR1 as SGDLS and CDR2 as YYNGEE. The CDR3 consists of 15 residues. CDR3 region: CASSKAGTGASGLFF. The CDR3 nucleotides are TGTGCCAGCAGCAAGGCCGGGACAGGGGCGTCTGGGCTGTTTTTT. The full variable domain, with the rest looked up from reference TRBV9 and TRBJ2-2, is DSGVTQTPKHLITATGQRVTLRCSPRSGDLSVYWYQQSLDQGLQFLIQYYNGEERAKGNILERFSAQQFPDLHSELNLSSLELGDSALYFCASSKAGTGASGLFFGEGSRLTVL.

This clone was observed once. The genes are TRBV11-2 and TRBJ1-1; D gene unclear. V dropped 0 bases and J dropped 7 bases, with 9 bases sitting between them. Germline CDR1 reads SGHAT; CDR2 reads FQNNGV. This CDR3 region has 13 residues. The chain's CDR3 is CASSLDRGIEAFF. CDR3 bases: TGTGCCAGCAGCTTAGATCGGGGTATTGAAGCTTTCTTT.

The table lists this clone with a few counts. The chain joins TRBV15 to TRBJ1-2; TRBD1 aligns across 8 bases. Per the germline V gene, CDR1 is LNHNV and CDR2 is YYDKDF (reference sequence). The trim removed 1 base at V and 4 bases at J, leaving 2 bases unmatched. This CDR3 is 14 amino acids long. The CDR3 DNA sequence: TGTGCCACCAGCAGAGCCGGGACAGGCTATGGCTACACCTTC. Its protein product is CATSRAGTGYGYTF.

The V and J genes are TRBV10-3 and TRBJ1-4, with TRBD1 matching 10 bases. V lost 6 bases, J lost 5 bases, and 3 bases stayed unmatched. The CDR3 loop spans 14 amino acids. Germline lookup yields CDR1 ENHRY and CDR2 SYGVKD. DNA for the CDR3: TGTGCCATCAGGGGGGACAGGGGAAATGAAAAACTGTTTTTT. Its translation is CAIRGDRGNEKLFF.

The V gene is TRBV5-4, the J gene TRBJ2-7; 11 positions match TRBD2. The ends lost 4 bases at V and 6 bases at J; junction bases unmatched: 6. The CDR3 is 14 amino acids. Looked up from germline, CDR1 is SGHNT and CDR2 is YYREEE (reference sequence). As DNA, the CDR3 is TGTGCCAGCAGCCCTGTAGCGGGGGGGCTCGAGCAGTACTTC. Its protein is CASSPVAGGLEQYF.

This clone came up a few times. The rearrangement links TRBV6-5 to TRBJ1-1; maybe TRBD1 (5 bases). There are 15 residues in the CDR3. The germline V gene has CDR1 MNHEY and CDR2 SVGAGI. The ends were cut back, 1 base at V and 5 bases at J, with 14 bases in the middle. The CDR3 region is CASSYFGEGRTEAFF. The CDR3 DNA reads TGTGCCAGCAGTTACTTTGGGGAGGGGAGGACTGAAGCTTTCTTT.

The chain has TRBV4-2 and TRBJ2-4, with 7 bases matching TRBD2. V lost 3 bases and J lost 6; bases outside the gene matches: 20. Germline V gene data show CDR1 as LGHNA and CDR2 as YNFKEQ. CDR3 size: 19 residues. The CDR3 coding sequence is TGTGCCAGCAGCCAGGGGAGCGGGGCCATCCTCGATATTTTAAACATTCAGTACTTC. Amino acids: CASSQGSGAILDILNIQYF.

The chain uses TRBV5-8 and TRBJ1-2; TRBD1 matches at 8 bases. The CDR3 has 15 amino acids. The germline V gene has CDR1 SGHTS and CDR2 YDEGEE. Germline trimming cut 0 bases from V and 4 bases from J; bases unmatched to any gene: 5. CDR3 sequence reads: CASSLGDRKPYGYTF. CDR3 coding DNA: TGTGCCAGCAGCTTGGGGGACAGGAAGCCCTATGGCTACACCTTC.

This chain links TRBV7-9 with TRBJ1-1, with 9 nucleotides matching TRBD1. The CDR3 contains 15 residues. J lost 4 bases, V lost 0 bases, and 3 bases had no gene match. Germline V gene lookup returns CDR1 SEHNR and CDR2 FQNEAQ (reference sequence). The CDR3 sequence: CASSLAVTGGTEAFF. DNA for the CDR3: TGTGCCAGCAGCTTAGCGGTGACAGGGGGCACTGAAGCTTTCTTT.

Written as DNA, the CDR3 is TGTGCCAGCTCACCCTCCGGTAAAGAGACCCAGTACTTC. As protein: CASSPSGKETQYF. The chain has TRBV18 and TRBJ2-5; D is unresolved. CDR3 length equals 13 residues. Between the trimmed V and J ends, which lost 3 bases and 3 bases, there was a span of 8 bases. Germline V CDR1 and CDR2: KGHSH, LQKENI.

This chain links TRBV5-1 with TRBJ2-5, with D possibly TRBD2 on 7 matching bases. This CDR3 contains 14 residues. The ends were cut back, 6 bases at V and 4 bases at J, with 16 bases in the middle. Looked up from germline, CDR1 is SGHRS and CDR2 is YFSETQ. In nucleotides, the CDR3 is TGCGCCAGCAACAGGGCAATAGCGGGAGAGACCCAGTACTTC. Amino acids: CASNRAIAGETQYF. Filled out from reference TRBV5-1 and TRBJ2-5, the complete variable domain reads KAGVTQTPRYLIKTRGQQVTLSCSPISGHRSVSWYQQTPGQGLQFLFEYFSETQRNKGNFPGRFSGRQFSNSRSEMNVSTLELGDSALYLCASNRAIAGETQYFGPGTRLLVL.

By share, this clone counts as medium-sized. The V and J genes are TRBV25-1 and TRBJ1-5; perhaps TRBD1 as D (5 bases). V lost 5 bases and J 4 bases, leaving 6 bases between the germline ends. Per germline, CDR1 MGHDK and CDR2 SYGVNS. The CDR3 consists of 12 residues. Written as DNA, the CDR3 is TGTGCCAGCAGTAGACAGAATCAGCCCCAGCATTTT. Translated, it gives CASSRQNQPQHF.

The chain couples TRBV27 to TRBJ1-2; a weak D match, TRBD1 (5 bases). Trimming removed 5 bases from V and 5 bases from J, with 15 bases in between. The CDR3 is 14 amino acids. From germline, CDR1 is MNHEY and CDR2 SMNVEV (reference sequence). The CDR3 is CASSASGGGYGYTF. DNA for the CDR3: TGTGCCAGCAGTGCCAGCGGGGGTGGTTATGGCTACACCTTC.

The rearrangement joins TRBV4-1 to TRBJ1-5; maybe TRBD1 (5 bases). The length of the CDR3 is 14 residues. Per the germline V gene, CDR1 is MGHRA and CDR2 is YSYEKL. V was cut by 6 bases and J by 7 bases, with 16 bases left in between. Here the CDR3 reads CASSRGMRGQPQHF. The DNA of the CDR3 is TGCGCCAGCAGTCGGGGCATGCGGGGGCAGCCCCAGCATTTT.

V usage is TRBV6-1 and J usage is TRBJ2-7; the D is unclear. Looked up from germline, CDR1 is MNHNS and CDR2 is SASEGT. Trimming stripped 3 bases from V and 4 bases from J, with 19 bases between. The CDR3 spans 16 residues. The CDR3: CASSEASTTPAYEQYF. CDR3 bases: TGTGCCAGCAGTGAGGCCTCGACGACACCGGCGTACGAGCAGTACTTC.

This clone is a singleton in its sample. The chain links TRBV7-2 to TRBJ2-4, with 7 bases that match TRBD2. V was pared by 4 bases and J by 3 bases, with 3 bases of the junction left unmatched. Germline CDR1 is SGHTA and CDR2 is FQGNSA. The CDR3 has 14 amino acids. CDR3 protein: CASSSGGSKNIQYF. CDR3 nucleotides: TGTGCCAGCAGCTCCGGGGGGAGCAAAAACATTCAGTACTTC.

The rearrangement joins TRBV29-1 to TRBJ2-3; the match to TRBD1 covers 10 bases. The CDR3 consists of 13 residues. Germline loops: CDR1 SQVTM, CDR2 ANQGSEA. Germline trimming cut 7 bases from V and 3 bases from J; bases unmatched to any gene: 4. CDR3 residues: CSDRGQGTDTQYF. CDR3 DNA: TGCAGCGACCGGGGACAGGGGACAGATACGCAGTATTTT.

This chain connects TRBV6-5 to TRBJ2-6; tentatively, D is TRBD1 (5 bases). Trimming pared 8 bases from V and 3 bases from J, leaving 14 bases between. This CDR3 contains 15 residues. Per the germline V gene, CDR1 is MNHEY and CDR2 is SVGAGI. CDR3 DNA sequence: TGTGCCAGCGGGCAGGGCCAGGGTGGGGCCAACGTCCTGACTTTC. It translates to CASGQGQGGANVLTF.

The chain has TRBV5-1 and TRBJ2-5; 8 nucleotides line up with TRBD2. Germline trimming cut 2 bases from V and 1 base from J; bases unmatched to any gene: 4. This CDR3 contains 15 residues. Germline assignment: CDR1 SGHRS and CDR2 YFSETQ. CDR3 residues: CASSFNGGAQETQYF. The CDR3, as DNA: TGCGCCAGCAGCTTCAACGGGGGGGCCCAAGAGACCCAGTACTTC.

This chain joins TRBV11-2 and TRBJ1-2; 10 bases align to TRBD1. The CDR3 contains 14 residues. V shed 4 bases and J 3 bases; nucleotides not matched to a gene: 2. CDR1 SGHAT and CDR2 FQNNGV come from the germline V gene. The CDR3 spells CASSSGQGYYGYTF. The CDR3 DNA reads TGTGCCAGCAGCTCGGGACAGGGGTACTATGGCTACACCTTC.

This rearrangement joins TRBV7-9 to TRBJ2-5; a weak D match, TRBD1 (6 bases). Germline assignment: CDR1 SEHNR and CDR2 FQNEAQ (reference sequence). Trimming cost V 5 bases and J 2 bases, with 9 bases left between them. CDR3 size: 13 residues. CDR3 in DNA: TGTGCCAGCAGCAGGACAGTTCAAGAGACCCAGTACTTC. Its translation: CASSRTVQETQYF.

CDR3 region: CASSEAGEDPLREAFF. In DNA, the CDR3 is TGTGCCAGCAGTGAAGCGGGAGAAGACCCTCTCAGGGAAGCTTTCTTT. The genes are TRBV6-1 and TRBJ1-1; D is ambiguous. V lost 0 bases and J 8 bases, leaving 19 bases between the germline ends. Germline loops: CDR1 MNHNS, CDR2 SASEGT. The CDR3 length is 16 residues.

The chain couples TRBV5-1 to TRBJ2-5; no definite D call. V was shortened by 2 bases and J by 0 bases, with 8 bases between the two germline ends. CDR3 length: 14 amino acids. Germline V gene data show CDR1 as SGHRS and CDR2 as YFSETQ. DNA for the CDR3: TGCGCCAGCAGCTTCCCGCAGGACCAAGAGACCCAGTACTTC. This gives the protein CASSFPQDQETQYF.

This clone was seen more than once but under ten times. The CDR3, as DNA: TGTGCCAGCAGTTACGCCACAGAACCTTATGGCTACACCTTC. Encoded protein: CASSYATEPYGYTF. The V and J genes are TRBV6-5 and TRBJ1-2; no clear D gene. The germline V and J ends were trimmed by 2 bases and 5 bases, with 12 bases remaining between them. CDR1 MNHEY and CDR2 SVGAGI come from the germline V gene. The CDR3 is 14 amino acids.

The table lists this clone with a few counts. The V gene is TRBV2, the J gene TRBJ1-6, with unresolved D. V lost 4 bases, J lost 12 bases, and 13 bases lay in between. Per germline, CDR1 SNHLY and CDR2 FYNNEI. This CDR3 has 13 residues. The CDR3 is CASSVTRSRPLHF. The CDR3 region has the DNA TGTGCCAGCAGTGTTACTCGTTCAAGACCCCTCCACTTT.

The chain has TRBV29-1 and TRBJ1-1; a possible D gene is TRBD1 (5 bases). Per the germline V gene, CDR1 is SQVTM and CDR2 is ANQGSEA. This CDR3 contains 13 residues. Trimming removed 4 bases from V and 3 bases from J, with 12 bases in between. The CDR3 is CSVGGREYTEAFF. The CDR3 nucleotides read TGCAGCGTTGGGGGGAGGGAATACACTGAAGCTTTCTTT.

This clone has just a few counts. This chain connects TRBV5-1 to TRBJ2-3, with 11 positions matching TRBD1. With V trimmed by 3 bases and J by 5 bases, 2 bases remained unmatched. There are 14 residues in the CDR3. Looked up from germline, CDR1 is SGHRS and CDR2 is YFSETQ. CDR3 sequence reads: CASSWGQGEDTQYF. DNA for the CDR3: TGCGCCAGCAGCTGGGGACAGGGGGAAGATACGCAGTATTTT.

This clone was seen more than once but under ten times. The chain has TRBV9 and TRBJ2-5, with D possibly matching TRBD1 (6 bases). Trimming took 4 bases from V and 1 from J, leaving 14 bases between them. CDR3 length: 15 amino acids. CDR1 and CDR2 (germline): SGDLS, YYNGEE. The CDR3 loop is CASSTVGQIQETQYF. CDR3 coding DNA: TGTGCCAGCAGCACCGTTGGACAGATCCAAGAGACCCAGTACTTC.

This clone was seen only once. The rearrangement links TRBV5-1 to TRBJ2-7; 12 nucleotides agree with TRBD1. The CDR3 consists of 16 residues. With V trimmed by 0 bases and J by 4 bases, 5 bases remained unmatched. CDR1 and CDR2 (germline): SGHRS, YFSETQ. Here the CDR3 DNA reads TGCGCCAGCAGCTTGGAACCGGGACAGGGGGCGTACGAGCAGTACTTC. Amino acid sequence: CASSLEPGQGAYEQYF.